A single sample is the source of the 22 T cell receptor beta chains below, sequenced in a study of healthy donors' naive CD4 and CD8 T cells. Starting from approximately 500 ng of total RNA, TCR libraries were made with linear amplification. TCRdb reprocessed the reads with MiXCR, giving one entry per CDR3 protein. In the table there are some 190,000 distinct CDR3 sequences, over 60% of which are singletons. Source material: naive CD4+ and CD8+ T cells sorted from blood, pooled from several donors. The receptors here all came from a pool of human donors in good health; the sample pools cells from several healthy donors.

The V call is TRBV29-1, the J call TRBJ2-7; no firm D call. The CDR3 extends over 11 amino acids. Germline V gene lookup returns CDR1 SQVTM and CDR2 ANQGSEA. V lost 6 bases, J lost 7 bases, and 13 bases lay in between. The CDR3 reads CSVGESREQYF. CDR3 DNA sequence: TGCAGCGTCGGCGAAAGCCGGGAGCAGTACTTC.

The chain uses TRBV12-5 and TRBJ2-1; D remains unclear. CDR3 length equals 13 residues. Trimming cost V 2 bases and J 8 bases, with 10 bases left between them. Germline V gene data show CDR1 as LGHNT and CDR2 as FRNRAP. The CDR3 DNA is TGTGCTAGTGGTTTGTGGCTGTCGGATGAGCAGTTCTTC. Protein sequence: CASGLWLSDEQFF.

Written as DNA, the CDR3 is TGTGCCAGCAGTTTAGAGCCTTCAACTTCACCCCTCCACTTT. Translation: CASSLEPSTSPLHF. The chain has TRBV27 and TRBJ1-6; D ambiguous. This CDR3 region has 14 residues. V lost 2 bases and J lost 9, with 11 bases in between. Germline V CDR1 and CDR2: MNHEY, SMNVEV (reference sequence).

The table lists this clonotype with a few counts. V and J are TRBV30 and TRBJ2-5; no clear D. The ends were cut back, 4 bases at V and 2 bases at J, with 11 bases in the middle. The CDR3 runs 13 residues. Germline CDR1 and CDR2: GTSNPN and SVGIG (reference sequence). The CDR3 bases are TGTGCCTGGACAAGGACGGTTCAAGAGACCCAGTACTTC. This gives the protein CAWTRTVQETQYF.

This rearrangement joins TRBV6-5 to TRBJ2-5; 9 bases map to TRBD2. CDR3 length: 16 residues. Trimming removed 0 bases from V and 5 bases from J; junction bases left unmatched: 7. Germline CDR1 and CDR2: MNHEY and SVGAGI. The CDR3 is CASSYSGAGGGETQYF. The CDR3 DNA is TGTGCCAGCAGTTACTCTGGAGCGGGAGGTGGGGAGACCCAGTACTTC.

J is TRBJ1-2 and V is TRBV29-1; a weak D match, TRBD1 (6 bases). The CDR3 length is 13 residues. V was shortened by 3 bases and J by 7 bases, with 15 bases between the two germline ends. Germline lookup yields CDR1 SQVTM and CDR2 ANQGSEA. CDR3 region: CSVDWTAEFGYTF. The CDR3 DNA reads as TGCAGCGTTGACTGGACAGCGGAATTTGGCTACACCTTC.

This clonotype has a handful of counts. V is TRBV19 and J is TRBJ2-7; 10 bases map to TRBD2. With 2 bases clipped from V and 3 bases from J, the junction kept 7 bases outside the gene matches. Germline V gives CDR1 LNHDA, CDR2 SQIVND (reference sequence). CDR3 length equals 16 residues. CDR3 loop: CASSIRETSGFYEQYF. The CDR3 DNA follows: TGTGCCAGTAGTATACGGGAGACTAGCGGGTTCTACGAGCAGTACTTC.

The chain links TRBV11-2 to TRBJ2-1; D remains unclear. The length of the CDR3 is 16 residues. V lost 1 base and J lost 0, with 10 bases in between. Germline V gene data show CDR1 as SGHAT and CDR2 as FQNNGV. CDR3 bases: TGTGCCAGCAGCTTAGCGATGCTTCTCTCCTACAATGAGCAGTTCTTC. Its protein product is CASSLAMLLSYNEQFF.

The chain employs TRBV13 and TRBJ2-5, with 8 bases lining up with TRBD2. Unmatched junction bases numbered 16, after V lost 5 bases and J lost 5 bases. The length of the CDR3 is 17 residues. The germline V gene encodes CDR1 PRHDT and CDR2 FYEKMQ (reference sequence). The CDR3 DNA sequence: TGTGCCAGCAGCGCCTCCCCCGGAAGCGGGGGTATGGAGACCCAGTACTTC. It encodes CASSASPGSGGMETQYF.

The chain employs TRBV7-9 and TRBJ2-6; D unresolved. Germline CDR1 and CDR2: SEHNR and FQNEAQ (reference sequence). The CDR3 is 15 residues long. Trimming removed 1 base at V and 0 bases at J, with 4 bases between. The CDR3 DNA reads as TGTGCCAGCAGCTTAGATGCCTCTGGGGCCAACGTCCTGACTTTC. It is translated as CASSLDASGANVLTF.

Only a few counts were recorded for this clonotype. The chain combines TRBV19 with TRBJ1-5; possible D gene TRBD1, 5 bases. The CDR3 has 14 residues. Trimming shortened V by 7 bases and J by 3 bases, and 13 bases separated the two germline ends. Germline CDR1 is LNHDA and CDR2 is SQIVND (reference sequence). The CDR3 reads CASTSGQHNQPQHF. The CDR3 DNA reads TGTGCCAGTACCTCGGGGCAGCACAATCAGCCCCAGCATTTT.

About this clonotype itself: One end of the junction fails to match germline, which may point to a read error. The CDR3: CASSISSPNAEAFF. The CDR3 nucleotides are TGTGCCAGTAGTATAAGTAGCCCGAACGCTGAAGCTTTCTTT. The chain carries TRBV19 and TRBJ1-1, with D unresolved. CDR1 is LNHDA, CDR2 SQIVND, per germline (reference sequence). The CDR3 runs 14 residues.

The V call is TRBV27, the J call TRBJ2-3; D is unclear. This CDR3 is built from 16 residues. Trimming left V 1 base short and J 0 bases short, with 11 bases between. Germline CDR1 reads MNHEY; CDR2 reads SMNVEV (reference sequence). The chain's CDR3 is CASSLFSGSSTDTQYF. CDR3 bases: TGTGCCAGCAGTTTATTTTCCGGATCTAGCACAGATACGCAGTATTTT.

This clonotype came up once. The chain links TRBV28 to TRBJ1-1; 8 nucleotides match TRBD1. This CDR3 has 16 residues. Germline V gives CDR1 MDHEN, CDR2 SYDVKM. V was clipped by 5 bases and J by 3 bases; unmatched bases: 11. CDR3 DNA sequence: TGTGCCAGCAGTCGGTGGCAGGGGGCGCGGGACACTGAAGCTTTCTTT. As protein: CASSRWQGARDTEAFF.

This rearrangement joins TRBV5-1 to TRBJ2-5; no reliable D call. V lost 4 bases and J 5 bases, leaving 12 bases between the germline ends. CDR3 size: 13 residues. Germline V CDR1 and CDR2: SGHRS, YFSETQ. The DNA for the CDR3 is TGCGCCAGCAGCCCAACGGTGGTCGAGACCCAGTACTTC. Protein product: CASSPTVVETQYF.

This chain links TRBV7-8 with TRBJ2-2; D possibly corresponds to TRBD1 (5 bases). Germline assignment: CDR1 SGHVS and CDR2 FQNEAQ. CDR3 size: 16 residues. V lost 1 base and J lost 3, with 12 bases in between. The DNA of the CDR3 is TGTGCCAGCAGCTTAGTAGCAGGGATGTACACCGGGGAGCTGTTTTTT. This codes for CASSLVAGMYTGELFF.

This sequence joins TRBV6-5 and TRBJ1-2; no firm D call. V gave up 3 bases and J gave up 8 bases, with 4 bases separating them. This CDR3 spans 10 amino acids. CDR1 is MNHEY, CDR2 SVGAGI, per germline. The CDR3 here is CASSYGGYTF. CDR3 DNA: TGTGCCAGCAGTTATGGGGGCTACACCTTC.

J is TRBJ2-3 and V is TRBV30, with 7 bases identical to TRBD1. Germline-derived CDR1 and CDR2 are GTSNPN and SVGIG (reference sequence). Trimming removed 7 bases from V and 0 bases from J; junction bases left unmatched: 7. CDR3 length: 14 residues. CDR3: CASKTGESTDTQYF. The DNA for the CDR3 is TGTGCCTCAAAAACAGGGGAAAGCACAGATACGCAGTATTTT. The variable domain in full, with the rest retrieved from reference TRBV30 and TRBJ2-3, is SQTIHQWPATLVQPVGSPLSLECTVEGTSNPNLYWYRQAAGRGLQLLFYSVGIGQISSEVPQNLSASRPQDRQFILSSKKLLLSDSGFYLCASKTGESTDTQYFGPGTRLTVL.

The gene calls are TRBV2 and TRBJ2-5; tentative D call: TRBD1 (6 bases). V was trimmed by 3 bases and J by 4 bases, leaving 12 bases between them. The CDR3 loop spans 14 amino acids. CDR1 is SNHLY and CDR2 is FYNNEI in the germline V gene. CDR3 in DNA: TGTGCCAGCAGTGATACAGGGCCCAGAGAGACCCAGTACTTC. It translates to CASSDTGPRETQYF.

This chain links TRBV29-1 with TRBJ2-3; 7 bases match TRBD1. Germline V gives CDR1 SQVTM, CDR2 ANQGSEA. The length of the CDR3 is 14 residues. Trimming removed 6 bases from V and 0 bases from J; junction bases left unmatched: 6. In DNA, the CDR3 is TGCAGCGTCAAGGGGACAGCAAGCACAGATACGCAGTATTTT. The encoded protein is CSVKGTASTDTQYF.

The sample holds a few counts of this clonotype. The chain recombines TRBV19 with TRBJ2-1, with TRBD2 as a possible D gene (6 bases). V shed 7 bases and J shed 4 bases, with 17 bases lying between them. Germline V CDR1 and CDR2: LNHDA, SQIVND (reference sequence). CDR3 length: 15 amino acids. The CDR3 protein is CASKPSIGGYNEQFF. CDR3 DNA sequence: TGTGCCAGTAAACCCTCGATCGGGGGTTACAATGAGCAGTTCTTC.

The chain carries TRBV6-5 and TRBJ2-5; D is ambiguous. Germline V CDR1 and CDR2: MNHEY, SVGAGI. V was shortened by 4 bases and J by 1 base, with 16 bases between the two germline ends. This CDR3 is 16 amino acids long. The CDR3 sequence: CASSFGFREIQETQYF. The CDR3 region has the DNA TGTGCCAGCAGTTTCGGATTTAGGGAAATCCAAGAGACCCAGTACTTC.